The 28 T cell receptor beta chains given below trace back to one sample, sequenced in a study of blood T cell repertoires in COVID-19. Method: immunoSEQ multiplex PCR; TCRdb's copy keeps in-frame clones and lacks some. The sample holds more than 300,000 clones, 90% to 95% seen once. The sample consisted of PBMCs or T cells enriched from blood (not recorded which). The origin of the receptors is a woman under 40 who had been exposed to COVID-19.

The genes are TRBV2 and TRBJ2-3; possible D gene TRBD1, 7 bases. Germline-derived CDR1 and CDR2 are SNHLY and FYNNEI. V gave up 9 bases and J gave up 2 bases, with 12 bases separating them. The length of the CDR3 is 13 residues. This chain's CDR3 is CASYRGLTDTQYF. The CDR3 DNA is TGTGCCAGTTACAGGGGACTCACAGATACGCAGTATTTT.

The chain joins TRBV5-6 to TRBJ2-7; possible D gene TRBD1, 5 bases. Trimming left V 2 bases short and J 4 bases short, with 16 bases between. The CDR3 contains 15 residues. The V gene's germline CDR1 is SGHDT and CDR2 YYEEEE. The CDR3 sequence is CASSLTQVPLYEQYF. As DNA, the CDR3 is TGTGCCAGCAGCTTAACACAGGTTCCCCTGTACGAGCAGTACTTC. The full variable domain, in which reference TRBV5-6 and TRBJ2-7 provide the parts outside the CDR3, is DAGVTQSPTHLIKTRGQQVTLRCSPKSGHDTVSWYQQALGQGPQFIFQYYEEEERQRGNFPDRFSGHQFPNYSSELNVNALLLGDSALYLCASSLTQVPLYEQYFGPGTRLTVT.

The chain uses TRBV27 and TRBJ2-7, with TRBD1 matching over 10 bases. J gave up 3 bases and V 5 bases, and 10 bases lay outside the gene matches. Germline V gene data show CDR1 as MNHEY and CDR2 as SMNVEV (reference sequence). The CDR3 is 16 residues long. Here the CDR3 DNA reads TGTGCCAGCAGTCTAATCGGACAGGGGGTCATCTACGAGCAGTACTTC. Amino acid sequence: CASSLIGQGVIYEQYF.

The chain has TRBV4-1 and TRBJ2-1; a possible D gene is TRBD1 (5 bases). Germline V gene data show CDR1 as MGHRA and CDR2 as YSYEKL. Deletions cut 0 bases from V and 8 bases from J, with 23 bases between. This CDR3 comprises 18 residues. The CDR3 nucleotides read TGCGCCAGCAGCCAAGAAGAATTCAGGGTGGGCATTGGGTATGAGCAGTTCTTC. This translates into CASSQEEFRVGIGYEQFF.

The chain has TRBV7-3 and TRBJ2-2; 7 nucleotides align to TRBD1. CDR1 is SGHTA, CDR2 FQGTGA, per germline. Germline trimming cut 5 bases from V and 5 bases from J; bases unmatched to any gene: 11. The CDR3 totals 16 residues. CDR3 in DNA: TGTGCCAGCAGCCTCCGACAGGGCGGAGAAACCGGGGAGCTGTTTTTT. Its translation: CASSLRQGGETGELFF.

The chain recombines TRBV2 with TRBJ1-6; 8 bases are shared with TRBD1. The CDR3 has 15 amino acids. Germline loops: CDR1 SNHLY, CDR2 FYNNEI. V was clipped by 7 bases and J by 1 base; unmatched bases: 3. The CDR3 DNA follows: TGTGCCAGCACGTACAGGGGGTCCTATAATTCACCCCTCCACTTT. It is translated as CASTYRGSYNSPLHF. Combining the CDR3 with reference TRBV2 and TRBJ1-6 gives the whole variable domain EPEVTQTPSHQVTQMGQEVILRCVPISNHLYFYWYRQILGQKVEFLVSFYNNEISEKSEIFDDQFSVERPDGSNFTLKIRSTKLEDSAMYFCASTYRGSYNSPLHFGNGTRLTVT.

The chain's CDR3 is CASSVRPTGGTEAFF. CDR3 coding DNA: TGTGCCAGCAGCGTCAGACCGACAGGGGGGACTGAAGCTTTCTTT. This sequence joins TRBV9 and TRBJ1-1, with TRBD1 identical over 9 bases. CDR3 size: 15 residues. V shed 2 bases and J 5 bases; nucleotides not matched to a gene: 7. Germline V lookup: CDR1 SGDLS, CDR2 YYNGEE.

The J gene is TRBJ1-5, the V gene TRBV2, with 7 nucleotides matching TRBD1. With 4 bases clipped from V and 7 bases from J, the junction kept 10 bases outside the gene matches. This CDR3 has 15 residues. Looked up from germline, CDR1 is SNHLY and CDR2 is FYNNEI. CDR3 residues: CASSVQGTLQQPQHF. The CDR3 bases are TGTGCCAGCAGTGTACAGGGGACCTTGCAGCAGCCCCAGCATTTT.

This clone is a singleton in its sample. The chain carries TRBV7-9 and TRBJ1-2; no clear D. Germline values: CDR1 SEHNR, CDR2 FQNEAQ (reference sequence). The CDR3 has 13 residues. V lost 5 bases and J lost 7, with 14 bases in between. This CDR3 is CASSTPERTGYTF. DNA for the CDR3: TGTGCCAGCAGCACTCCTGAGCGAACTGGCTACACCTTC. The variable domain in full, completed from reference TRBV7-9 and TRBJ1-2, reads DTGVSQNPRHKITKRGQNVTFRCDPISEHNRLYWYRQTLGQGPEFLTYFQNEAQLEKSRLLSDRFSAERPKGSFSTLEIQRTEQGDSAMYLCASSTPERTGYTFGSGTRLTVV.

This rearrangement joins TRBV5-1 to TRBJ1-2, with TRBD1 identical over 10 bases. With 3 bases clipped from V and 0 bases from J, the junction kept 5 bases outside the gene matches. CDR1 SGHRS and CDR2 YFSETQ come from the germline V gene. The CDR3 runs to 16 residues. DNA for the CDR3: TGCGCCAGCAGCTCAGGACAGGGGGGGACTAACTATGGCTACACCTTC. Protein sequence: CASSSGQGGTNYGYTF. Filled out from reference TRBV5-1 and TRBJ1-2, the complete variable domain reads KAGVTQTPRYLIKTRGQQVTLSCSPISGHRSVSWYQQTPGQGLQFLFEYFSETQRNKGNFPGRFSGRQFSNSRSEMNVSTLELGDSALYLCASSSGQGGTNYGYTFGSGTRLTVV.

The chain's CDR3 is CASSPFRTGGEKLFF. In DNA form, the CDR3 reads TGTGCCAGCTCACCATTCAGGACAGGGGGGGAAAAACTGTTTTTT. This chain links TRBV18 with TRBJ1-4, with 10 positions matching TRBD1. CDR1 KGHSH and CDR2 LQKENI come from the germline V gene. Trimming took 2 bases from V and 8 from J; bases not matched to a gene: 5. The CDR3 has 15 amino acids.

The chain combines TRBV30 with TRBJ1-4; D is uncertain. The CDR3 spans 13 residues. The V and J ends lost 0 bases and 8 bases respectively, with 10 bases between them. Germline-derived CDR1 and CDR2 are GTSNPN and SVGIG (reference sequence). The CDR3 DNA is TGTGCCTGGAGTGTTTTGGTGCAGGAAAAACTGTTTTTT. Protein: CAWSVLVQEKLFF. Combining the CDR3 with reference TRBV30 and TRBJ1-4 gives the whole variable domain SQTIHQWPATLVQPVGSPLSLECTVEGTSNPNLYWYRQAAGRGLQLLFYSVGIGQISSEVPQNLSASRPQDRQFILSSKKLLLSDSGFYLCAWSVLVQEKLFFGSGTQLSVL.

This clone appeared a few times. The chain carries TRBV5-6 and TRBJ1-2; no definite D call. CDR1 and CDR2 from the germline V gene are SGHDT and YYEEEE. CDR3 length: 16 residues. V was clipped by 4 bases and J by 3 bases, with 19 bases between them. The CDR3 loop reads CASSQSMEFLDYGYTF. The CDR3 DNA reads TGTGCCAGCAGCCAGAGTATGGAGTTTCTGGACTATGGCTACACCTTC. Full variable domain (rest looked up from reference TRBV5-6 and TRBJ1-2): DAGVTQSPTHLIKTRGQQVTLRCSPKSGHDTVSWYQQALGQGPQFIFQYYEEEERQRGNFPDRFSGHQFPNYSSELNVNALLLGDSALYLCASSQSMEFLDYGYTFGSGTRLTVV.

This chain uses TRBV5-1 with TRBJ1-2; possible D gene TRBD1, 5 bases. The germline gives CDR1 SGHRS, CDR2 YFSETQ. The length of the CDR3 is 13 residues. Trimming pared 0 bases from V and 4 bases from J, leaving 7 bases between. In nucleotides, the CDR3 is TGCGCCAGCAGCTTGGAGGGGATCTATGGCTACACCTTC. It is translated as CASSLEGIYGYTF.

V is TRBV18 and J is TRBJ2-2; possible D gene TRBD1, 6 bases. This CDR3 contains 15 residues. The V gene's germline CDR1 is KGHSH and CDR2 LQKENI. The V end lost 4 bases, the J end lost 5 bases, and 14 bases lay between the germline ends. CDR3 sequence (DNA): TGTGCCAGCTCACGACAGGTCACGGGGACCGGGGAGCTGTTTTTT. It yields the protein CASSRQVTGTGELFF. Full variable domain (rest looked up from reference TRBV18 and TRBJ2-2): NAGVMQNPRHLVRRRGQEARLRCSPMKGHSHVYWYRQLPEEGLKFMVYLQKENIIDESGMPKERFSAEFPKEGPSILRIQQVVRGDSAAYFCASSRQVTGTGELFFGEGSRLTVL.

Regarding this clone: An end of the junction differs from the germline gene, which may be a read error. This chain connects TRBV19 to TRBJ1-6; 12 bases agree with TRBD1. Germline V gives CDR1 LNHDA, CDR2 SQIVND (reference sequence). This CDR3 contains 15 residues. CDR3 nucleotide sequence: TGTGCCAGTATGGGGACAGGGGGCTATGATTCACCCCTCCACTTT. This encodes CASMGTGGYDSPLHF.

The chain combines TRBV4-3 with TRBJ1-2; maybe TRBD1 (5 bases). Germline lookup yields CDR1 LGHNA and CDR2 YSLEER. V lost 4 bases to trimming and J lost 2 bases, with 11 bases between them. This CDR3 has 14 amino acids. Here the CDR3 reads CASSLARENYGYTF. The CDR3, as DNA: TGCGCCAGCAGCCTGGCCAGGGAAAACTATGGCTACACCTTC.

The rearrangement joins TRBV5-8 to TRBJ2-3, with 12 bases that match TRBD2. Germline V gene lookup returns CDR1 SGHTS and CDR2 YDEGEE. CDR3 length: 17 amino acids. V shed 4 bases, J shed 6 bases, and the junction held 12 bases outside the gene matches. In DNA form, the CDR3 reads TGTGCCAGCAGCCGCGGACTACTAGCGGGGGGAGAGGATACGCAGTATTTT. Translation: CASSRGLLAGGEDTQYF.

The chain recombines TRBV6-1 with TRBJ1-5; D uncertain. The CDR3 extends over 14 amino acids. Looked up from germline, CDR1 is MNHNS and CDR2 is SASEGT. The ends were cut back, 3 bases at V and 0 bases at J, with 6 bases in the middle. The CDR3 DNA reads TGTGCCAGCAGTGATGACATTAGCAATCAGCCCCAGCATTTT. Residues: CASSDDISNQPQHF.

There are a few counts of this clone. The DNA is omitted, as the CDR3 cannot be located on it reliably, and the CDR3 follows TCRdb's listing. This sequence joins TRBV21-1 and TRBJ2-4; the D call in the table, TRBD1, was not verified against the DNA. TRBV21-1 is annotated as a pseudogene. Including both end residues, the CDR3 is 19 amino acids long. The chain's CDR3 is CASSKVGTGAMVAKNIQYF.

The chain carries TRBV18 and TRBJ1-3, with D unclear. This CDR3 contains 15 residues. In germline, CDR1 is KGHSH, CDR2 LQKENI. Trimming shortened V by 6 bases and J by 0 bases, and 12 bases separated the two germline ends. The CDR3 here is CASSPLGASGNTIYF. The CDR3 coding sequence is TGTGCCAGCTCCCCCCTCGGAGCCTCTGGAAACACCATATATTTT.

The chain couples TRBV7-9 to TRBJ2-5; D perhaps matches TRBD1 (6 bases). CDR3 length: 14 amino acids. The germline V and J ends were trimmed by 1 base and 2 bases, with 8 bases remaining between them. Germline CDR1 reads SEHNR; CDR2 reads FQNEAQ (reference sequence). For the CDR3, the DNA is TGTGCCAGCAGCTTAGGGACAGCTCAAGAGACCCAGTACTTC. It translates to CASSLGTAQETQYF.

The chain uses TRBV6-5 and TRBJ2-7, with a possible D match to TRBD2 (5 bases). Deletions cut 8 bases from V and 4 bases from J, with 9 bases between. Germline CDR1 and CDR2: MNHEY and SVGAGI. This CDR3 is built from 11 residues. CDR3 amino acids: CASWEFYEQYF. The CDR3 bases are TGTGCCAGCTGGGAGTTTTACGAGCAGTACTTC.

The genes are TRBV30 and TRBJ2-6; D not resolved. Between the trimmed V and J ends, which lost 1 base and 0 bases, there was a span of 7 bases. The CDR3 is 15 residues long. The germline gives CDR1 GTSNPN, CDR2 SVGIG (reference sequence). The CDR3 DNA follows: TGTGCCTGGAGTGGGCGGCTCTCTGGGGCCAACGTCCTGACTTTC. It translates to CAWSGRLSGANVLTF.

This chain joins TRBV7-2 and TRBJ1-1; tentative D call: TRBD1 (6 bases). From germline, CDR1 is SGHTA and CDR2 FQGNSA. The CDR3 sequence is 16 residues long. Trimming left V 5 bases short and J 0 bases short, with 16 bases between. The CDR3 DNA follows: TGTGCCAGCAGCCCCAAAGGACAGAGATTGAACACTGAAGCTTTCTTT. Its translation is CASSPKGQRLNTEAFF.

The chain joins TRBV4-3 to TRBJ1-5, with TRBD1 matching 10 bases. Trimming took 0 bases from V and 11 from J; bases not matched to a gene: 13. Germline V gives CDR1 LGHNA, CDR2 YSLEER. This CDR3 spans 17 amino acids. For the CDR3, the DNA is TGCGCCAGCAGCCAAGATTTAGGGACAGGGGCTATAGAGGCCCAGCATTTT. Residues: CASSQDLGTGAIEAQHF.

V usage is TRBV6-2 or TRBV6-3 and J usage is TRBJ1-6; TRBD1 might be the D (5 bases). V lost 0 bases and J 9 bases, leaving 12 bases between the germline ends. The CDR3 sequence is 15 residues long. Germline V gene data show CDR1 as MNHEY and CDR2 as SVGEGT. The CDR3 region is CASSYSRDGGSPLHF. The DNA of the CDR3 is TGTGCCAGCAGTTACTCCCGGGACGGGGGTTCACCCCTCCACTTT.

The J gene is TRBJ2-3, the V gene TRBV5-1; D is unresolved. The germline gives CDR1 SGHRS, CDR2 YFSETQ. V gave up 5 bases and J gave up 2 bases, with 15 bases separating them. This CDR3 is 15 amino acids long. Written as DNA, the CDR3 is TGCGCCAGCAGATTCTCGCCCCTAAACACAGATACGCAGTATTTT. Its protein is CASRFSPLNTDTQYF.